A single sample is the source of the 25 T cell receptor beta chains below, sequenced in a study of regulatory dendritic cells for organ transplantation. Sequencing used immunoSEQ multiplex PCR; TCRdb keeps in-frame clones, though not all of them. This table has roughly 27,000 clones, over 75% appearing once. Sequenced: memory CD4+ T cells from blood. Subset indicated: CD45RO+ memory T cells. The receptors stem from a human donor in good health.

The table lists this clone with a few counts. This rearrangement joins TRBV30 to TRBJ1-5; tentatively, D is TRBD1 (6 bases). V lost 3 bases, J lost 4 bases, and 16 bases lay in between. The CDR3 covers 15 residues. Germline CDR1 GTSNPN, CDR2 SVGIG (reference sequence). The CDR3: CAWSASGQFNQPQHF. CDR3 nucleotide sequence: TGTGCCTGGAGCGCCTCCGGACAGTTTAATCAGCCCCAGCATTTT.

The chain links TRBV2 to TRBJ2-5; D might be TRBD2 (6 bases). There are 15 residues in the CDR3. Trimming cost V 4 bases and J 4 bases, with 16 bases left between them. The V gene's germline CDR1 is SNHLY and CDR2 FYNNEI. The CDR3 loop reads CASSGGGGPGETQYF. In nucleotides, the CDR3 is TGTGCCAGCAGTGGTGGGGGAGGACCGGGAGAGACCCAGTACTTC. Variable domain in full (rest from reference TRBV2 and TRBJ2-5): EPEVTQTPSHQVTQMGQEVILRCVPISNHLYFYWYRQILGQKVEFLVSFYNNEISEKSEIFDDQFSVERPDGSNFTLKIRSTKLEDSAMYFCASSGGGGPGETQYFGPGTRLLVL.

The rearrangement uses TRBV7-6 and TRBJ2-6; D is possibly TRBD1 (5 bases). Germline lookup yields CDR1 SGHVS and CDR2 FNYEAQ. Trimming left V 1 base short and J 4 bases short, with 8 bases between. CDR3 length: 15 amino acids. CDR3 DNA sequence: TGTGCCAGCAGCTTAGGACAGATAGGGGCCAACGTCCTGACTTTC. This sequence encodes CASSLGQIGANVLTF.

The rearrangement links TRBV4-3 to TRBJ2-3; maybe TRBD1 (5 bases). Germline assignment: CDR1 LGHNA and CDR2 YSLEER. The CDR3 is made up of 16 amino acids. Trimming removed 0 bases at V and 4 bases at J, with 14 bases between. CDR3 DNA: TGCGCCAGCAGCCAAGATTGGCACAGGCGAGCAGATACGCAGTATTTT. Amino acids: CASSQDWHRRADTQYF.

This chain joins TRBV7-2 and TRBJ2-5; D is possibly TRBD1 (5 bases). Trimming took off 5 bases at V and 4 bases at J, with 14 bases between the two ends. This CDR3 has 14 residues. Germline assignment: CDR1 SGHTA and CDR2 FQGNSA. CDR3 loop: CASSPTRQGETQYF. CDR3 DNA sequence: TGTGCCAGCAGCCCGACCCGCCAGGGAGAGACCCAGTACTTC.

The rearrangement links TRBV19 to TRBJ1-2; D unclear. Trimming removed 7 bases at V and 2 bases at J, with 20 bases between. Germline CDR1 and CDR2: LNHDA and SQIVND (reference sequence). The CDR3 contains 16 residues. As DNA, the CDR3 is TGTGCCAGTACCCGGGGTGTAACTGTGACCAACTATGGCTACACCTTC. Translating gives CASTRGVTVTNYGYTF.

The CDR3 DNA is TGTGCCAGCAGCAAAGAAGATAACTATGGCTACACCTTC. This sequence encodes CASSKEDNYGYTF. V and J are TRBV21-1 and TRBJ1-2. TRBV21-1 is described as a pseudogene. The CDR3 is made up of 13 amino acids.

In the case of this clone: At one boundary the junction diverges from the germline segment, which might be a read error. Other nucleotide sequences in the sample specify the same CDR3. The chain joins TRBV5-1 to TRBJ2-7; no reliable D call. Germline CDR1 and CDR2: SGHRS and YFSETQ. The CDR3 consists of 12 residues. The CDR3, as DNA: TGTGCCAGCAGCCCCGACTTCTACGAGCAGTACTTC. Protein product: CASSPDFYEQYF.

This clone was seen a few times. The rearrangement joins TRBV19 to TRBJ2-3; unclear D gene. With 0 bases removed from V and 8 bases from J, the gap between germline ends came to 0 bases. Germline CDR1 reads LNHDA; CDR2 reads SQIVND (reference sequence). The CDR3 totals 10 residues. The CDR3 here is CASSIDTQYF. For the CDR3, the DNA is TGTGCCAGTAGTATAGATACGCAGTATTTT. The full variable domain, in which reference TRBV19 and TRBJ2-3 provide the parts outside the CDR3, is DGGITQSPKYLFRKEGQNVTLSCEQNLNHDAMYWYRQDPGQGLRLIYYSQIVNDFQKGDIAEGYSVSREKKESFPLTVTSAQKNPTAFYLCASSIDTQYFGPGTRLTVL.

This clone has only a few counts. The genes are TRBV28 and TRBJ1-2; D might be TRBD1 (6 bases). The germline V and J ends were trimmed by 7 bases and 5 bases, with 14 bases remaining between them. The CDR3 runs to 13 residues. The germline V gene encodes CDR1 MDHEN and CDR2 SYDVKM. Written as DNA, the CDR3 is TGTGCCAGCACGACCGGGGGCGCTTATGGCTACACCTTC. Amino acids: CASTTGGAYGYTF.

The chain links TRBV7-2 to TRBJ2-7; D might be TRBD2 (6 bases). With 5 bases removed from V and 5 bases from J, the gap between germline ends came to 19 bases. The CDR3 is made up of 15 amino acids. Germline V lookup: CDR1 SGHTA, CDR2 FQGNSA. CDR3 sequence (DNA): TGTGCCAGCAGCCCATCCCGCCTAGCGAGCCACGAGCAGTACTTC. Its translation: CASSPSRLASHEQYF.

The CDR3 is CASSSTGSGNTIYF. Written as DNA, the CDR3 is TGTGCCAGCAGCTCAACAGGCTCTGGAAACACCATATATTTT. The chain has TRBV7-3 and TRBJ1-3; D is perhaps TRBD1 (5 bases). This CDR3 has 14 amino acids. V dropped 4 bases and J dropped 0 bases, with 7 bases sitting between them. The germline V gene encodes CDR1 SGHTA and CDR2 FQGTGA.

J is TRBJ1-3 and V is TRBV30; possibly TRBD1 for D (5 bases). The germline CDR1 and CDR2 sequences are GTSNPN and SVGIG (reference sequence). Trimming took 2 bases from V and 0 from J, leaving 11 bases between them. The CDR3 runs to 15 residues. The CDR3 region has the DNA TGTGCCTGGAGTCCAGGGTTTTTCTCTGGAAACACCATATATTTT. This codes for CAWSPGFFSGNTIYF.

This clone came up once. J is TRBJ2-5 and V is TRBV4-3; D gene unclear. The germline V gene has CDR1 LGHNA and CDR2 YSLEER. CDR3 length equals 16 residues. With 5 bases removed from V and 5 bases from J, the gap between germline ends came to 21 bases. The CDR3 region has the DNA TGCGCCAGCAGCTCCGCGGTCACCCCAGCGAGGGAGACCCAGTACTTC. Residues: CASSSAVTPARETQYF.

This clone was picked up a small number of times. The chain couples TRBV30 to TRBJ1-5; D unclear. Germline CDR1 and CDR2: GTSNPN and SVGIG (reference sequence). This CDR3 spans 13 amino acids. V was trimmed by 3 bases and J by 3 bases, leaving 9 bases between them. CDR3 DNA sequence: TGTGCCTGGAGAGGTAGTTACAATCAGCCCCAGCATTTT. Amino acid sequence: CAWRGSYNQPQHF. The variable domain in full, with the rest retrieved from reference TRBV30 and TRBJ1-5, is SQTIHQWPATLVQPVGSPLSLECTVEGTSNPNLYWYRQAAGRGLQLLFYSVGIGQISSEVPQNLSASRPQDRQFILSSKKLLLSDSGFYLCAWRGSYNQPQHFGDGTRLSIL.

In nucleotides, the CDR3 is TGTGCCAGCCGAAAGAATGGTGCGCGGATCTCTGGGGCCAACGTCCTGACTTTC. Residues: CASRKNGARISGANVLTF. This rearrangement joins TRBV7-9 to TRBJ2-6; D remains ambiguous. Per germline, CDR1 SEHNR and CDR2 FQNEAQ (reference sequence). V was pared by 8 bases and J by 0 bases, with 20 bases between. CDR3 length: 18 residues. The entire variable domain, with the rest obtained from reference TRBV7-9 and TRBJ2-6, is as follows: DTGVSQNPRHKITKRGQNVTFRCDPISEHNRLYWYRQTLGQGPEFLTYFQNEAQLEKSRLLSDRFSAERPKGSFSTLEIQRTEQGDSAMYLCASRKNGARISGANVLTFGAGSRLTVL.

The rearrangement links TRBV29-1 to TRBJ2-7; tentative D call: TRBD2 (5 bases). CDR1 is SQVTM, CDR2 ANQGSEA, per germline. This CDR3 has 14 residues. The V end lost 6 bases, the J end lost 9 bases, and 24 bases lay between the germline ends. CDR3 protein: CSVRAPGSATMQYF. The CDR3 DNA reads TGCAGCGTGCGGGCCCCGGGTTCTGCTACGATGCAGTACTTC.

This clone was observed a handful of times. V is TRBV9 and J is TRBJ2-1; 9 bases agree with TRBD2. CDR1 is SGDLS, CDR2 YYNGEE, per germline. Trimming cost V 3 bases and J 11 bases; bases outside gene matches: 6. This CDR3 is built from 13 residues. The CDR3 reads CASSDPGLAKQFF. The CDR3 bases are TGTGCCAGCAGCGATCCGGGACTAGCCAAGCAGTTCTTC.

The chain links TRBV11-2 to TRBJ1-1, with unresolved D. In germline, CDR1 is SGHAT, CDR2 FQNNGV. The CDR3 loop spans 12 amino acids. V lost 1 base to trimming and J lost 7 bases, with 7 bases between them. This CDR3 is CASSLGTGEAFF. The CDR3 nucleotides read TGTGCCAGCAGCTTAGGCACTGGTGAAGCTTTCTTT.

Here the CDR3 reads CASRALGQGTEAFF. CDR3 bases: TGTGCCAGCAGGGCCCTCGGACAGGGTACTGAAGCTTTCTTT. This chain links TRBV13 with TRBJ1-1, with 8 bases that match TRBD1. The CDR3 contains 14 residues. V was clipped by 6 bases and J by 5 bases; unmatched bases: 8. Germline CDR1 PRHDT, CDR2 FYEKMQ (reference sequence).

The count of this clone is one. The chain combines TRBV6-4 with TRBJ2-5; 12 bases line up with TRBD2. This CDR3 spans 15 amino acids. Germline values: CDR1 MRHNA, CDR2 SNTAGT. The ends lost 5 bases at V and 5 bases at J; junction bases unmatched: 6. The CDR3 protein is CASSRLAGDMETQYF. The CDR3 nucleotides are TGTGCCAGCAGTAGACTAGCGGGGGACATGGAGACCCAGTACTTC.

The chain links TRBV5-1 to TRBJ2-1; 12 bases are shared with TRBD2. CDR3 length equals 18 residues. Germline V gene lookup returns CDR1 SGHRS and CDR2 YFSETQ. J was trimmed by 3 bases and V by 2 bases; bases with no gene match: 9. The DNA of the CDR3 is TGCGCCAGCAGCTTTCTAGGACTAGCGGGGACAATCTACAATGAGCAGTTCTTC. Translated, it gives CASSFLGLAGTIYNEQFF.

The V gene is TRBV18, the J gene TRBJ2-1; TRBD2 agrees at 8 bases. The CDR3 is 13 amino acids. Trimming took 9 bases from V and 8 from J; bases not matched to a gene: 9. CDR1 is KGHSH, CDR2 LQKENI, per germline. The DNA for the CDR3 is TGTGCCAGTCATCCCGGACTAGCCGATGAGCAGTTCTTC. This gives the protein CASHPGLADEQFF.

The chain employs TRBV28 and TRBJ1-2, with TRBD1 as a possible D gene (5 bases). The length of the CDR3 is 12 residues. Germline V gene sequence: CDR1 MDHEN, CDR2 SYDVKM. Trimming removed 6 bases at V and 4 bases at J, with 9 bases between. The CDR3 DNA reads TGTGCCAGCAGAGCGGGGCCCTATGGCTACACCTTC. Residues: CASRAGPYGYTF.

J is TRBJ1-2 and V is TRBV30; 9 positions agree with TRBD1. Germline CDR1 is GTSNPN and CDR2 is SVGIG (reference sequence). This CDR3 comprises 17 residues. V lost 1 base to trimming and J lost 1 base; unmatched junction nucleotides: 10. The CDR3 bases are TGTGCCTGGAGTGCACCCGGACAGGGGCGATATAACTATGGCTACACCTTC. It codes for CAWSAPGQGRYNYGYTF.